What follows are 17 T cell receptor beta chains derived from one specimen sequenced in a study of read filtering for tumor transcriptome and immune sequencing. This library used approximately 390 ng RNA and molecular barcoded adaptors spanning alpha/delta and beta/gamma chains. TCRdb reprocessed the reads via MiXCR and lists one record per CDR3 protein. This sample yields about 25,000 distinct CDR3 sequences, of which 20% to 25% are seen a single time; about 51% belongs to the top ten. Specimen: a population of CD138-negative cells sorted from bone marrow. All receptors derive from a donor at least 40 years old with multiple myeloma.

On this clonotype: This could be a read error, since a much larger clone is one nucleotide away. V is TRBV19 and J is TRBJ2-5; possibly TRBD1 or TRBD2 for D (5 bases each). The ends were cut back, 6 bases at V and 7 bases at J, with 21 bases in the middle. CDR3 length equals 15 residues. CDR1 and CDR2 from the germline V gene are LNHDA and SQIVND (reference sequence). The CDR3 nucleotides are TGTGCCAGTAGCAAGGGTCAGAAGGGGAGAGTGACCCAGTACTTC. It yields the protein CASSKGQKGRVTQYF.

This chain joins TRBV2 and TRBJ2-3, with D possibly being TRBD2 (5 bases). V lost 5 bases and J 0 bases, leaving 12 bases between the germline ends. This CDR3 is built from 15 residues. Per the germline V gene, CDR1 is SNHLY and CDR2 is FYNNEI. The CDR3 bases are TGTGCCAGCAGTCAGCGGACTTATAGCACAGATACGCAGTATTTT. Encoded protein: CASSQRTYSTDTQYF.

This clonotype appeared once. The junction and the germline gene differ at one end; a read error may be behind it. The chain uses TRBV6-1 and TRBJ1-1; D unresolved. Germline V gene data show CDR1 as MNHNS and CDR2 as SASEGT. The CDR3 has 13 residues. CDR3 coding DNA: TGTGCTAGCAGGACTACATTGAACACTGCAGCTTTCTTT. Translating it yields CASRTTLNTAAFF.

This clonotype was counted only a few times. This chain connects TRBV3-1 to TRBJ1-5, with a tentative D call TRBD1 (5 bases). V dropped 4 bases and J dropped 1 base, with 17 bases sitting between them. Germline V CDR1 and CDR2: LGHDT, YNNKEL (reference sequence). This CDR3 contains 17 residues. Here the CDR3 DNA reads TGTGCCAGCAGCCCCTCCTGGTTTGGGGCGAGCAATCAGCCCCAGCATTTT. It specifies CASSPSWFGASNQPQHF.

This clonotype was seen ten or more times. V and J are TRBV20-1 and TRBJ2-7, with D possibly being TRBD1 or TRBD2 (5 bases each). This CDR3 contains 13 residues. The germline V and J ends were trimmed by 6 bases and 1 base, with 13 bases remaining between them. Germline CDR1 DFQATT, CDR2 SNEGSKA (reference sequence). The CDR3 sequence is CSATGTDSYEQYF. The CDR3 DNA reads as TGCAGTGCCACGGGGACCGATTCCTACGAGCAGTACTTC.

This clonotype was found many times. CDR3: CASSFRTMGTEAFF. CDR3 bases: TGTGCCAGCAGCTTTAGAACCATGGGCACTGAAGCTTTCTTT. The chain couples TRBV12-3 or TRBV12-4 to TRBJ1-1; no clear D gene. The CDR3 contains 14 residues. V was clipped by 6 bases and J by 4 bases, with 15 bases between them.

Only one count was recorded for this clonotype. This may come from a read error, since a much larger clone is one base off. This rearrangement joins TRBV29-1 to TRBJ1-1; no definite D call. The CDR3 totals 13 residues. V was clipped by 4 bases and J by 1 base, with 10 bases between them. Per germline, CDR1 SQVTM and CDR2 ANQGSEA. Here the CDR3 DNA reads TGCAGCGTTGGAGAAAGTAGGAACACTGAAGCTTTCTTT. Translating it yields CSVGESRNTEAFF.

This clonotype occurred many times. The chain couples TRBV4-1 to TRBJ1-1; D gene uncertain. Germline CDR1 and CDR2: MGHRA and YSYEKL. The CDR3 has 13 amino acids. The ends were cut back, 1 base at V and 1 base at J, with 4 bases in the middle. In nucleotides, the CDR3 is TGCGCCAGCAGCCAAGCAGGGAACACTGAAGCTTTCTTT. Protein sequence: CASSQAGNTEAFF.

This clonotype was counted a few times. The V and J genes are TRBV5-1 and TRBJ2-3, with D perhaps matching TRBD1 or TRBD2 (6 bases each). Trimming stripped 0 bases from V and 4 bases from J, with 9 bases between. CDR1 is SGHRS, CDR2 YFSETQ, per germline. The CDR3 length is 14 residues. This CDR3 reads CASSLDREADTQYF. CDR3 nucleotides: TGCGCCAGCAGCTTGGACAGGGAGGCAGATACGCAGTATTTT.

This clonotype was recorded many times. J is TRBJ2-2 and V is TRBV11-2, with 10 bases fitting TRBD1. V gave up 1 base and J gave up 3 bases; unmatched junction bases: 2. This CDR3 has 16 amino acids. Per the germline V gene, CDR1 is SGHAT and CDR2 is FQNNGV. For the CDR3, the DNA is TGTGCCAGCAGCTTAGGACAGGGGGCGTACACCGGGGAGCTGTTTTTT. Translated, it gives CASSLGQGAYTGELFF. Together with reference TRBV11-2 and TRBJ2-2, the CDR3 gives the full variable domain: EAGVAQSPRYKIIEKRQSVAFWCNPISGHATLYWYQQILGQGPKLLIQFQNNGVVDDSQLPKDRFSAERLKGVDSTLKIQPAKLEDSAVYLCASSLGQGAYTGELFFGEGSRLTVL.

Only a few counts were recorded for this clonotype. Possible read error: a much larger clone is one base away. The V call is TRBV12-3 or TRBV12-4, the J call TRBJ2-1; TRBD1 might be the D (6 bases). The CDR3 runs to 13 residues. CDR3 nucleotides: TGTGCCAGCAGCCCGGACAGTTACAATGGGCAGTTCTTC. Translated, it gives CASSPDSYNGQFF.

This clonotype was counted many times. The chain recombines TRBV19 with TRBJ2-1, with a weak D call TRBD2 (5 bases). The CDR3 is 15 residues long. Trimming cost V 3 bases and J 0 bases, with 9 bases left between them. Germline V CDR1 and CDR2: LNHDA, SQIVND (reference sequence). CDR3 DNA sequence: TGTGCCAGTAGTATGTTTGGGAGCTCCTACAATGAGCAGTTCTTC. This sequence encodes CASSMFGSSYNEQFF.

Note on this clonotype: A much larger clone sits a single nucleotide away, making a read error possible. The chain joins TRBV2 to TRBJ1-6; D may be TRBD1 (5 bases). The germline V gene has CDR1 SNHLY and CDR2 FYNNEI. The CDR3 is 15 residues long. The chain's CDR3 is CASSDSKTANLPLHF. The CDR3 bases are TGTGCCAGCAGTGATTCAAAGACAGCCAATTTACCCCTCCACTTT.

This clonotype was counted at least ten times. The chain recombines TRBV15 with TRBJ2-3; D may be TRBD1 or TRBD2 (6 bases each). The CDR3 is 15 amino acids. The germline gives CDR1 LNHNV, CDR2 YYDKDF (reference sequence). V was cut by 5 bases and J by 1 base, with 13 bases left in between. In DNA form, the CDR3 reads TGTGCCACCAGCCGAAGGGGGGATGGCACAGATACGCAGTATTTT. It specifies CATSRRGDGTDTQYF.

This clonotype is termed medium-sized. V and J are TRBV5-1 and TRBJ2-5; weak D call: TRBD2 (6 bases). Trimming pared 5 bases from V and 4 bases from J, leaving 21 bases between. The germline gives CDR1 SGHRS, CDR2 YFSETQ. This CDR3 contains 16 residues. DNA of the CDR3: TGCGCCAGCAGACCCTCACTAGCTGCCACAAGAGAGACCCAGTACTTC. This sequence encodes CASRPSLAATRETQYF.

This clonotype was picked up many times. The chain links TRBV24-1 to TRBJ2-2; maybe TRBD2 (7 bases). V was clipped by 2 bases and J by 5 bases, with 14 bases between them. This CDR3 spans 16 amino acids. Germline V gives CDR1 KGHDR, CDR2 SFDVKD. Here the CDR3 DNA reads TGTGCCACCAGTGATTGGGGGGGCAGGGGAACCGGGGAGCTGTTTTTT. Its translation: CATSDWGGRGTGELFF.

By sample share, this clonotype is medium-sized. The chain recombines TRBV5-1 with TRBJ2-1, with D hard to call. This CDR3 region has 12 residues. Deletions cut 7 bases from V and 4 bases from J, with 9 bases between. Germline CDR1 SGHRS, CDR2 YFSETQ. The CDR3 DNA reads as TGCGCCAGCGCACACGCATACAATGAGCAGTTCTTC. Amino acids: CASAHAYNEQFF.